The present T cell receptor (beta chain) was sequenced within a study of human T cells and chemical hapten exposure. Study at large: Mainly, slight library volume differences in the pool made TCR yields vary.

Each CDR3 protein is one row after TCRdb ran MiXCR on the RACE reads. The profile shows over 100,000 distinct CDR3 sequences, about 11% of them singletons. Time point indicated: patch test 3, about 24 weeks after DPC sensitization. Treatment of the sample: therapeutic diphenylcyclopropenone sensitization with weekly scalp DPC. This clonotype was detected a few times. Trimming took 4 bases from V and 7 from J, leaving 19 bases between them. The germline V gene has CDR1 SQVTM and CDR2 ANQGSEA. The CDR3 covers 14 residues. The chain carries TRBV29-1 and TRBJ1-1, with TRBD1 as a possible D gene (6 bases). The sequence was obtained from a woman aged 45-65 years with alopecia areata. Some clones in this sample may be carry-over from other donors' samples. The specimen was whole blood, collected in connection with sensitization to the hapten diphenylcyclopropenone (DPC). The CDR3 sequence is CSVGGGGLGIEAFF. DNA of the CDR3: TGCAGCGTTGGAGGGGGGGGATTAGGTATTGAAGCTTTCTTT.